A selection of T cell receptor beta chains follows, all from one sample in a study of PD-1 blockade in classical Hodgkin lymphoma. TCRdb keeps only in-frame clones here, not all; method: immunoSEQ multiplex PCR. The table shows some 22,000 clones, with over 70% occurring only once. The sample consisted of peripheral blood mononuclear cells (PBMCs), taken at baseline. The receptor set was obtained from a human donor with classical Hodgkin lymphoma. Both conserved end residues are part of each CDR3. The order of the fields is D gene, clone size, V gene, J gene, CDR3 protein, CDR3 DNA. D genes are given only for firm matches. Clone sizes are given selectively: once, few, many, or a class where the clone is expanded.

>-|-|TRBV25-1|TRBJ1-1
CASSTVGRDNLNTEAFF
TGTGCCAGCAGTACCGTAGGGAGAGACAACCTGAACACTGAAGCTTTCTTT
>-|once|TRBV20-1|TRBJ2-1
CSGVAYNEQFF
TGCAGTGGGGTTGCGTACAATGAGCAGTTCTTC
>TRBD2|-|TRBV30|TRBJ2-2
CAWSSWLAGGNSKSANTGELFF
TGTGCCTGGTCGTCCTGGTTAGCGGGGGGGAATAGTAAGAGCGCGAACACCGGGGAGCTGTTTTTT
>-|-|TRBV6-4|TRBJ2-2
CASSEQTGANTGELFF
TGTGCCAGCAGTGAACAGACAGGAGCGAACACCGGGGAGCTGTTTTTT
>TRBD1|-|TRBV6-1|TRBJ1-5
CASSESIGQGGGPQHF
TGTGCCAGCAGTGAAAGCATTGGACAGGGAGGGGGGCCCCAGCATTTT
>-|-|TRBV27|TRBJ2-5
CASSLGRAPETQYF
TGTGCCAGCAGTCTAGGACGGGCTCCTGAGACCCAGTACTTC
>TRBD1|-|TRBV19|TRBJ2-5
CASSTRDREVETQYF
TGTGCCAGTAGTACCCGGGACAGGGAAGTGGAGACCCAGTACTTC
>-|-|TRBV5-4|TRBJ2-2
CASSPPNRNTGELFF
TGTGCCAGCAGCCCCCCTAACAGGAACACCGGGGAGCTGTTTTTT
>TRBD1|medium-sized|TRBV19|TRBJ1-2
CATEGTGYGYTF
TGTGCCACCGAAGGGACAGGCTATGGCTACACCTTC
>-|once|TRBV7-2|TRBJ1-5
CASSSQGTGNQPQHF
TGTGCCAGCAGCTCCCAGGGTACGGGCAATCAGCCCCAGCATTTT
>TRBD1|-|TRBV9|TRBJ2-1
CASSPSTGDYNEQFF
TGTGCCAGCAGTCCCTCCACAGGGGACTACAATGAGCAGTTCTTC
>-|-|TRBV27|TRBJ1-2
CASSLRQTNYGYTF
TGTGCCAGCAGTTTACGGCAGACTAACTATGGCTACACCTTC
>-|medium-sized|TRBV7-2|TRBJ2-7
CASSLYTGTYEQYF
TGTGCCAGCAGCTTATACACAGGGACCTACGAGCAGTACTTC
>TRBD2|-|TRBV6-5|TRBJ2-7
CASSYGLAGAYEQYF
TGTGCCAGCAGTTACGGACTAGCGGGAGCGTACGAGCAGTACTTC
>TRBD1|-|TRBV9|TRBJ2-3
CASSGGQGLSPDTQYF
TGTGCCAGCAGCGGAGGACAGGGGTTATCACCAGATACGCAGTATTTT
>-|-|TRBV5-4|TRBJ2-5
CASSQEGGGVETQYF
TGTGCCAGCAGCCAAGAGGGAGGGGGAGTTGAGACCCAGTACTTC
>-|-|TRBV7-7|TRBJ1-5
CASSLNWWAPAKGQPQHF
TGTGCCAGCAGCCTTAACTGGTGGGCTCCAGCGAAGGGGCAGCCCCAGCATTTT
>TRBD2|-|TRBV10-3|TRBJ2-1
CAISESGAGGPHEQFF
TGTGCCATCAGTGAGTCGGGAGCGGGGGGGCCCCATGAGCAGTTCTTC
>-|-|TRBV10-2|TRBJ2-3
CASSEFGGRRGPPADTQYF
TGCGCCAGCAGTGAGTTCGGAGGACGGAGGGGCCCCCCCGCAGATACGCAGTATTTT
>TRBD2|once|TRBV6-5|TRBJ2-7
CASNPMGGSYEQYF
TGTGCCAGCAACCCAATGGGGGGGTCCTACGAGCAGTACTTC
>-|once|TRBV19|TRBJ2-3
CAYLVGGGPPSITDTQYF
TGTGCCTATCTTGTGGGCGGGGGCCCACCAAGTATTACAGATACGCAGTATTTT
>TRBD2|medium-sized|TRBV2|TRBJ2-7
CASTFPVGTSGKSSYEQYF
TGTGCCAGCACCTTCCCGGTTGGGACTAGCGGGAAAAGCTCCTACGAGCAGTACTTC
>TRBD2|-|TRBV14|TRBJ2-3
CASSQTSGRDTQYF
TGTGCCAGCAGCCAGACTAGCGGGAGGGATACGCAGTATTTT
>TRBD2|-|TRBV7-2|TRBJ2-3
CASTLVGGEDTQYF
TGTGCCAGCACCCTAGTCGGGGGGGAAGATACGCAGTATTTT
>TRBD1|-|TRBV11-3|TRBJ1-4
CASSPRQGRLEKLFF
TGTGCCAGCAGCCCCAGACAGGGCCGCCTTGAAAAACTGTTTTTT
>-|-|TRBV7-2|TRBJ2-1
CASRLFPLGPSYNEQFF
TGTGCCAGCAGGCTTTTCCCCCTCGGGCCCTCCTACAATGAGCAGTTCTTC
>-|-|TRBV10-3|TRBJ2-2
CATPKSEQGATGELFF
TGTGCCACGCCCAAGTCGGAACAGGGAGCCACCGGGGAGCTGTTTTTT
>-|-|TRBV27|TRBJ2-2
CASSFRPDGNTGELFF
TGTGCCAGCAGTTTTCGCCCGGACGGCAACACCGGGGAGCTGTTTTTT
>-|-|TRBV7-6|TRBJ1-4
CASSLEPGSNEKLFF
TGTGCCAGCAGCTTAGAGCCGGGATCTAATGAAAAACTGTTTTTT
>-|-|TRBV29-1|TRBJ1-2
CSVESRDRIFYGYTF
TGCAGCGTTGAAAGTAGAGACAGGATCTTTTATGGCTACACCTTC
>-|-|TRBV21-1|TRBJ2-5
CASTENRTGQGACETQYF
TGTGCCAGCACCGAAAACCGAACTGGACAGGGGGCCTGTGAGACCCAGTACTTC
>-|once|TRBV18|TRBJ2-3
CASSPEGDTQYF
TGTGCCAGCTCACCGGAGGGAGATACGCAGTATTTT
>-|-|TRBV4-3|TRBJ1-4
CASSQDRDRNEKLFF
TGCGCCAGCAGCCAAGATCGCGACAGGAATGAAAAACTGTTTTTT
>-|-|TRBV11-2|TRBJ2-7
CASSFGGSYEQYF
TGTGCCAGCAGCTTCGGGGGCTCCTACGAGCAGTACTTC
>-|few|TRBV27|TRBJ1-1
CASKWKGNTEAFF
TGTGCCAGCAAATGGAAGGGGAACACTGAAGCTTTCTTT
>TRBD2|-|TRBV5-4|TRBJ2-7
CASSLRAGGSEQYF
TGTGCCAGCAGCTTGAGAGCGGGAGGGAGCGAGCAGTACTTC
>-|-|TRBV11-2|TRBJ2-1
CASRTPRGGTYNEQFF
TGTGCCAGCAGGACTCCCAGGGGGGGGACCTACAATGAGCAGTTCTTC
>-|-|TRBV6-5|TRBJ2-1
CASSYSRVRYNEQFF
TGTGCCAGCAGTTACTCACGGGTGCGCTACAATGAGCAGTTCTTC
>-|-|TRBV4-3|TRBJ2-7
CASSLGLGPYEQYF
TGCGCCAGCAGCCTTGGACTGGGCCCCTACGAGCAGTACTTC
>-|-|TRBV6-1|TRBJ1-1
CASSGWFQGTEAFF
TGTGCCAGCAGTGGGTGGTTCCAAGGGACTGAAGCTTTCTTT
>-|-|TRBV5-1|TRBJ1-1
CASSWGLNTEAFF
TGCGCCAGCAGCTGGGGGCTGAACACTGAAGCTTTCTTT
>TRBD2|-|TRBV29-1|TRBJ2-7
CSGSTSGGVEQYF
TGCAGCGGGAGTACTAGCGGGGGCGTCGAGCAGTACTTC
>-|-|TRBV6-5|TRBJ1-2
CASSEGGYGYTF
TGTGCCAGCAGTGAAGGGGGGTATGGCTACACCTTC
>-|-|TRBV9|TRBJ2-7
CASSVGGSSYEQYF
TGTGCCAGCAGCGTAGGGGGCTCAAGCTACGAGCAGTACTTC
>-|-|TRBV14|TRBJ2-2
CASSPTSAGQYTGELFF
TGTGCCAGCAGCCCAACGTCGGCTGGACAATACACCGGGGAGCTGTTTTTT
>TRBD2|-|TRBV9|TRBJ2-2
CASSIGLAYTGELFF
TGTGCCAGCAGCATCGGACTAGCCTACACCGGGGAGCTGTTTTTT
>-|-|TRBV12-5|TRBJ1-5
CASGSSKFNQPQHF
TGTGCTAGTGGTTCGAGCAAGTTTAATCAGCCCCAGCATTTT
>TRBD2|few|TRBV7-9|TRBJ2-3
CASRPSGGIPDTQYF
TGTGCCAGCAGGCCATCCGGGGGGATACCCGATACGCAGTATTTT
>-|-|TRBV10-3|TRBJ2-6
CAISGGRVLGANVLTF
TGTGCCATCAGCGGCGGCAGGGTATTGGGGGCCAACGTCCTGACTTTC
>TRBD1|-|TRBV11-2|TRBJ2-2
CASSPRQGAATGELFF
TGTGCCAGCAGCCCCAGACAGGGGGCGGCGACCGGGGAGCTGTTTTTT
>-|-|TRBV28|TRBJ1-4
CASNPQVQNEKLFF
TGTGCCAGCAATCCGCAGGTTCAGAATGAAAAACTGTTTTTT
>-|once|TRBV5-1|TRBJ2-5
CASSLAGVSQETQYF
TGCGCCAGCAGCTTGGCCGGGGTGTCCCAAGAGACCCAGTACTTC
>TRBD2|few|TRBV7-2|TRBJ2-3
CASSSGLAALSTDTQYF
TGTGCCAGCAGCTCGGGACTAGCGGCCCTCAGCACAGATACGCAGTATTTT
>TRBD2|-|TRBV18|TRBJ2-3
CASSPPGLAGGSDTQYF
TGTGCCAGCTCACCACCCGGGCTAGCGGGAGGGTCGGATACGCAGTATTTT
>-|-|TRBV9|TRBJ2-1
CASSAAFGGYNEQFF
TGTGCCAGCAGCGCCGCGTTTGGAGGCTACAATGAGCAGTTCTTC